The rows below give T cell receptor beta chains drawn from one sample of a study of cytomegalovirus exposure and HLA in healthy donors. Clones were read by immunoSEQ multiplex PCR, and TCRdb kept only the in-frame ones, dropping some. Among some 150,000 clones, less than 90% were seen once, and the ten largest hold approximately 2.7%. Material for sequencing was PBMCs. The receptor set was obtained from a boy between 2 and 10 years old in good health and CMV-seronegative. CDR3s include the opening cysteine and the closing phenylalanine or tryptophan. The order of the fields is clone size, D gene, V gene, J gene, CDR3 protein, CDR3 DNA. A D gene is named only where the DNA matches it firmly. Only part of the rows carry a size: once, few, many, or a class if the clone is expanded.

clone_size: NA
d_call: TRBD1
v_call: TRBV27
j_call: TRBJ2-1
cdr3_aa: CASSSDRGDYNEQFF
cdr3_nt: TGTGCCAGCAGTTCGGACAGGGGGGACTACAATGAGCAGTTCTTC

clone_size: NA
d_call: TRBD2
v_call: TRBV4-2
j_call: TRBJ2-7
cdr3_aa: CASSQGQRRGGAGDEQYF
cdr3_nt: TGTGCCAGCAGCCAAGGTCAGAGGCGCGGTGGAGCGGGAGACGAGCAGTACTTC

clone_size: NA
d_call: TRBD1
v_call: TRBV2
j_call: TRBJ1-3
cdr3_aa: CASGDRTGASGNTIYF
cdr3_nt: TGTGCCAGCGGCGATCGGACAGGGGCAAGTGGAAACACCATATATTTT

clone_size: NA
d_call: TRBD1
v_call: TRBV28
j_call: TRBJ1-2
cdr3_aa: CASSPHPGTASYGYTF
cdr3_nt: TGTGCCAGCAGTCCACATCCCGGGACAGCCTCTTATGGCTACACCTTC

clone_size: few
d_call: TRBD1
v_call: TRBV5-4
j_call: TRBJ2-2
cdr3_aa: CASSPGQAGELFF
cdr3_nt: TGTGCCAGCAGCCCGGGACAGGCCGGGGAGCTGTTTTTT

clone_size: few
d_call: TRBD2
v_call: TRBV13
j_call: TRBJ2-7
cdr3_aa: CASSPAGTSDASYEQYF
cdr3_nt: TGTGCCAGCAGCCCGGCCGGGACTAGCGACGCATCCTACGAGCAGTACTTC

clone_size: NA
d_call: NA
v_call: TRBV4-1
j_call: TRBJ1-1
cdr3_aa: CASSQDQEGTGAFF
cdr3_nt: TGCGCCAGCAGCCAAGATCAGGAGGGGACTGGGGCTTTCTTT

clone_size: NA
d_call: TRBD1
v_call: TRBV7-8
j_call: TRBJ2-2
cdr3_aa: CASSLRQGAGELFF
cdr3_nt: TGTGCCAGCAGCTTACGACAGGGGGCCGGGGAGCTGTTTTTT

clone_size: NA
d_call: NA
v_call: TRBV6-6
j_call: TRBJ1-4
cdr3_aa: CASSYSGADNEKLFF
cdr3_nt: TGTGCCAGCAGTTACTCGGGGGCGGATAATGAAAAACTGTTTTTT

clone_size: NA
d_call: TRBD1
v_call: TRBV5-8
j_call: TRBJ2-7
cdr3_aa: CASAGTGAYEQYF
cdr3_nt: TGTGCCAGCGCCGGGACAGGAGCCTACGAGCAGTACTTC

clone_size: NA
d_call: NA
v_call: TRBV5-4
j_call: TRBJ2-3
cdr3_aa: CASSSGPDSADTQYF
cdr3_nt: TGTGCCAGCAGCTCGGGTCCCGATAGCGCAGATACGCAGTATTTT

clone_size: NA
d_call: TRBD1
v_call: TRBV29-1
j_call: TRBJ2-7
cdr3_aa: CSVTWTGSYEQYF
cdr3_nt: TGCAGCGTAACGTGGACAGGTTCCTACGAGCAGTACTTC

clone_size: few
d_call: TRBD2
v_call: TRBV7-2
j_call: TRBJ2-7
cdr3_aa: CASSLLTGGNEQYF
cdr3_nt: TGTGCCAGCAGCCTCTTAACGGGGGGGAACGAGCAGTACTTC

clone_size: NA
d_call: TRBD1
v_call: TRBV6-5
j_call: TRBJ2-7
cdr3_aa: CATLGTDYEQYF
cdr3_nt: TGTGCCACCCTTGGGACAGACTACGAGCAGTACTTC

clone_size: NA
d_call: TRBD1
v_call: TRBV30
j_call: TRBJ1-4
cdr3_aa: CAWDRGSGTTNEKLFF
cdr3_nt: TGTGCCTGGGACAGGGGTTCGGGCACAACTAATGAAAAACTGTTTTTT

clone_size: NA
d_call: TRBD1
v_call: TRBV28
j_call: TRBJ2-5
cdr3_aa: CASGYTGAYKETQYF
cdr3_nt: TGTGCCAGCGGGTATACAGGGGCTTACAAAGAGACCCAGTACTTC

clone_size: NA
d_call: NA
v_call: TRBV7-2
j_call: TRBJ1-2
cdr3_aa: CASSLANRDYGYTF
cdr3_nt: TGTGCCAGCAGCTTAGCTAACAGGGACTATGGCTACACCTTC

clone_size: NA
d_call: TRBD2
v_call: TRBV10-2
j_call: TRBJ2-7
cdr3_aa: CASSVTSGGAGSNEQYF
cdr3_nt: TGCGCCAGCAGTGTTACTAGCGGGGGGGCGGGGTCTAACGAGCAGTACTTC

clone_size: NA
d_call: NA
v_call: TRBV13
j_call: TRBJ2-1
cdr3_aa: CASSVETGGEDNEQFF
cdr3_nt: TGTGCCAGCAGCGTGGAGACAGGCGGCGAGGACAATGAGCAGTTCTTC

clone_size: NA
d_call: NA
v_call: TRBV30
j_call: TRBJ1-2
cdr3_aa: CAGGLRGGYGYTF
cdr3_nt: TGTGCCGGCGGTTTAAGAGGGGGCTATGGCTACACCTTC

clone_size: few
d_call: TRBD1
v_call: TRBV5-1
j_call: TRBJ2-1
cdr3_aa: CASSLVLTGGPNEQFF
cdr3_nt: TGCGCCAGCAGCTTGGTTTTGACAGGGGGCCCCAATGAGCAGTTCTTC

clone_size: NA
d_call: TRBD1
v_call: TRBV19
j_call: TRBJ1-1
cdr3_aa: CASSIRGRGRIHAEAFF
cdr3_nt: TGTGCCAGTAGTATAAGGGGCAGGGGGCGCATACACGCTGAAGCTTTCTTT